These T cell receptor beta chains were read from a single sample in a study of CD8+ T cells in alopecia areata. The repertoire was sequenced with immunoSEQ multiplex PCR; TCRdb's copy has only in-frame clones and lacks some. The table lists roughly 190,000 clones, under 80% of them singletons. The source material was CD4+ T cells sorted from blood, sampled around week 50, from a patient treated with tofacitinib. Receptor source: a human donor with alopecia areata. The CDR3 runs from the conserved cysteine through the conserved F or W. A D gene is named only where the DNA matches it firmly. Clone size, where shown, is once, few, many, or a class for clones that have expanded.

CDR3 DNA	CDR3 protein	clone size	V gene	J gene	D gene
TGCAGCGTCACCCTCCCCAGGGGATACTCAGATACGCAGTATTTT	CSVTLPRGYSDTQYF	NA	TRBV29-1	TRBJ2-3	NA
TGTGCCAGCAGTCTATTAACCGGGACAGGGGAAGCCTACGAGCAGTACTTC	CASSLLTGTGEAYEQYF	NA	TRBV27	TRBJ2-7	TRBD1
TGTGCCAGCTCACCTTTGCAGGGCTCGGGTAATTCACCCCTCCACTTT	CASSPLQGSGNSPLHF	NA	TRBV18	TRBJ1-6	NA
TGCGCCAGCAGCTCCACCGGGACAGCAGCATATGGCTACACCTTC	CASSSTGTAAYGYTF	NA	TRBV5-1	TRBJ1-2	TRBD1
TGTGCCAGCTCACGGCTGAATGAGGGGGCGTCCACTGAAGCTTTCTTT	CASSRLNEGASTEAFF	NA	TRBV18	TRBJ1-1	TRBD1
TGTGCCTGGAGTATACTTAGAACTAGCGGAAGAGGAGAAGAGACCCAGTACTTC	CAWSILRTSGRGEETQYF	NA	TRBV30	TRBJ2-5	TRBD2
TGTGCCTGGAGTGGGGACAGGGAATACGAGCAGTACTTC	CAWSGDREYEQYF	NA	TRBV30	TRBJ2-7	TRBD1
TGTGCCAGCAGCCCAACCCCCGATGGAGGGAGGGCTTTCTTT	CASSPTPDGGRAFF	NA	TRBV7-3	TRBJ1-1	NA
TGTGCCAGCACTACCGGGGAGCTGTTTTTT	CASTTGELFF	NA	TRBV7-9	TRBJ2-2	NA
TGTGCCAGCAGCTTAAGGGCGACCCAGGGGGCATCTACGCAGTATTTT	CASSLRATQGASTQYF	NA	TRBV7-6	TRBJ2-3	TRBD1
TGCAGCGTTGAAGATCTGGGCTATCCAGGCTACACCTTC	CSVEDLGYPGYTF	NA	TRBV29-1	TRBJ1-2	NA
TGTGCCAGCAGCCGGACAGCAGATACGCAGTATTTT	CASSRTADTQYF	NA	TRBV6-6	TRBJ2-3	NA
TGTGCCTGGAGTGTTATGGGGACAGGGGATAAAGCTTTCTTT	CAWSVMGTGDKAFF	NA	TRBV30	TRBJ1-1	TRBD1
TGTGCCAGCAGTGACGGGTTTAGCGGTACGCAGTATTTT	CASSDGFSGTQYF	few	TRBV7-6	TRBJ2-3	NA
TGTGCCAGCAGCGTAGCGGGGGTAACACCAGATACGCAGTATTTT	CASSVAGVTPDTQYF	few	TRBV7-2	TRBJ2-3	TRBD2
TGTGCCAGCACGGCAGGGGTTAATTCACCCCTCCACTTT	CASTAGVNSPLHF	NA	TRBV9	TRBJ1-6	NA
TGTGCCAGCAGCCCCGGGCCCTCCTATAATTCACCCCTCCACTTT	CASSPGPSYNSPLHF	NA	TRBV5-4	TRBJ1-6	NA
TGCGCCAGCAGCCCGGGCGTCGGGCACGATACGCAGTATTTT	CASSPGVGHDTQYF	few	TRBV4-3	TRBJ2-3	NA
TGCAGTGCCATGGACAGGGTTGGCTACACCTTC	CSAMDRVGYTF	once	TRBV20-1	TRBJ1-2	TRBD1
TGTGCCAGCAGCTTAAGTCCCGGGCTGAACACTGAAGCTTTCTTT	CASSLSPGLNTEAFF	NA	TRBV7-2	TRBJ1-1	NA
TGTGCCAGCACCCGTGGGTCTGGGGCCAACGTCCTGACTTTC	CASTRGSGANVLTF	NA	TRBV7-3	TRBJ2-6	NA
TGTGCCAGCAGCTCGCCTTTTGGCGGGGACGAGCAGTACTTC	CASSSPFGGDEQYF	NA	TRBV7-2	TRBJ2-7	NA
TGTGCCAGCAGTGCCCAGCTCTCTGGGGCCAACGTCCTGACTTTC	CASSAQLSGANVLTF	NA	TRBV6-5	TRBJ2-6	NA
TGTGCCTGGACTCTCGGGACAGGAAGGGACGAGCAGTACTTC	CAWTLGTGRDEQYF	NA	TRBV30	TRBJ2-7	TRBD1
TGTGCCTGGAGTGTAAACGAAAAACTGTTTTTT	CAWSVNEKLFF	NA	TRBV30	TRBJ1-4	NA